What follows describes a single T cell receptor beta chain. Antigen: not known. TCRdb re-called the 5' RACE reads; one entry per CDR3 protein, DNA not given. The sample totals 300,000 to 450,000 distinct CDR3 sequences. The source of the sample is a study of T cells expressing NK-cell markers. Broader study findings: There were several donors in whom these clonotypes also led the CD3+CD56-NKG2C+ fraction. It was still unclear whether expanded NKG2C+ T cell clones were HCMV specific. Over 5 donors showed dominant NKG2C+ clonotypes comprising roughly 1.0-7.0% of their CD8+ T cells.

Germline V CDR1 and CDR2: DFQATT, SNEGSKA (reference sequence). The CDR3 consists of 16 residues. The rearrangement joins TRBV20-1 to TRBJ2-7; TCRdb lists TRBD2, though no DNA is available to test this call. The source material was blood T cells: a sorted CD56 or NKG2C T cell subset, CD4+ or CD8+ T cells, or bulk PBMC T cells (not recorded which). The source is a man aged 18-70 years in good health. Here the CDR3 reads CSASTSGGAWSYEQYF.